The 18 T cell receptor beta chains below come from one sample, sequenced in a study of beta chain features in type 1 diabetes. Overall study findings and caveats: People with Type 1 diabetes carried modestly yet significantly shorter TCRB CDR3s in all four CD4+ subsets.

The authors reverse transcribed all of the isolated RNA, so sequencing captured expressed TCRB transcripts. The protocol was immunoSEQ multiplex PCR, while the TCRdb copy is restricted to in-frame clones and leaves out a portion. Counted here are nearly 350,000 clones, 7% to 10% occurring once; the ten biggest clones make up approximately 1%. No antigen has been assigned to these receptors. The sample was central memory CD4+ T cells from blood. The receptors were gathered from a man in his thirties or forties with type 1 diabetes.

This clone was recorded a few times. The rearrangement links TRBV6-5 to TRBJ1-2; 9 positions match TRBD1. This CDR3 contains 13 residues. CDR1 and CDR2 (germline): MNHEY, SVGAGI. V dropped 5 bases and J dropped 8; count of bases not matched to a gene: 6. This CDR3 reads CASSTGTGHGYTF. Written as DNA, the CDR3 is TGTGCCAGCAGTACCGGGACAGGGCACGGCTACACCTTC.

The sample holds a few counts of this clone. The CDR3 bases are TGTGCCAGCAGGGGGGACCGGGGATCTACGCAGTATTTT. It is translated as CASRGDRGSTQYF. The gene calls are TRBV27 and TRBJ2-3; D possibly uses TRBD1 or TRBD2 (5 bases each). Germline values: CDR1 MNHEY, CDR2 SMNVEV (reference sequence). V lost 6 bases, J lost 8 bases, and 15 bases lay in between. The CDR3 sequence is 13 residues long.

With regard to this clone: Other DNA sequences of this sample code for an identical CDR3. The rearrangement links TRBV5-1 to TRBJ2-5; D might be TRBD1 (5 bases). This CDR3 has 13 amino acids. Looked up from germline, CDR1 is SGHRS and CDR2 is YFSETQ. With 0 bases removed from V and 2 bases from J, the gap between germline ends came to 5 bases. The CDR3 sequence: CASSLEGQETQYF. The CDR3 bases are TGCGCCAGCAGCTTGGAGGGGCAAGAGACCCAGTACTTC.

The table lists this clone with a few counts. The J gene is TRBJ2-5, the V gene TRBV7-2; 7 positions match TRBD2. V shed 5 bases and J 4 bases; nucleotides not matched to a gene: 7. This CDR3 is built from 14 residues. CDR1 is SGHTA, CDR2 FQGNSA, per germline. Here the CDR3 DNA reads TGTGCCAGCAGCCCAACTAGCGTGAGAGAGACCCAGTACTTC. Its translation: CASSPTSVRETQYF.

CDR3 DNA: TGTGCCAGCAGTCCAGGGGGCTACACTGAAGCTTTCTTT. It translates to CASSPGGYTEAFF. V and J are TRBV6-6 and TRBJ1-1, with 8 bases aligning to TRBD1. The V gene's germline CDR1 is MNHNY and CDR2 SVGAGI (reference sequence). The CDR3 contains 13 residues. The V gene end was trimmed by 5 bases and the J gene end by 3 bases; junction bases not matched to a gene: 2.

Ten or more counts support this clone. V is TRBV5-1 and J is TRBJ1-1; TRBD1 matches at 8 bases. This CDR3 contains 16 residues. With V trimmed by 0 bases and J by 0 bases, 4 bases remained unmatched. The germline V gene has CDR1 SGHRS and CDR2 YFSETQ. The CDR3 sequence: CASSLERGQVNTEAFF. CDR3 bases: TGCGCCAGCAGCTTGGAACGGGGACAGGTGAACACTGAAGCTTTCTTT.

This clone was seen only a few times. The chain combines TRBV6-1 with TRBJ1-2; D gene unclear. The V gene's germline CDR1 is MNHNS and CDR2 SASEGT. Trimming removed 2 bases from V and 8 bases from J, with 6 bases in between. CDR3 length: 11 amino acids. CDR3 in DNA: TGTGCCAGCAGTGAACAATGGGGCTACACCTTC. As protein: CASSEQWGYTF.

In this sample, this clone turned up a few times. CDR3 amino acids: CASSLGVRGYTF. The DNA of the CDR3 is TGTGCCAGCAGTTTAGGGGTCCGTGGCTACACCTTC. This chain links TRBV28 with TRBJ1-2; D is uncertain. Trimming shortened V by 2 bases and J by 7 bases, and 8 bases separated the two germline ends. CDR1 is MDHEN, CDR2 SYDVKM, per germline. The CDR3 sequence is 12 residues long.

This clone has just a few counts. This chain links TRBV19 with TRBJ1-1; 7 bases are shared with TRBD1. Per germline, CDR1 LNHDA and CDR2 SQIVND (reference sequence). The length of the CDR3 is 13 residues. V lost 6 bases, J lost 8 bases, and 9 bases stayed unmatched. The CDR3 loop reads CASSNTGVSEAFF. DNA of the CDR3: TGTGCCAGTAGCAATACAGGGGTTTCGGAAGCTTTCTTT.

CDR3 bases: TGCGCCAGCACAGCGGGTGACTCAAAAGAGACCCAGTACTTC. Protein sequence: CASTAGDSKETQYF. The V gene is TRBV5-1, the J gene TRBJ2-5, with D possibly matching TRBD2 (6 bases). The CDR3 contains 14 residues. V lost 6 bases and J lost 3, with 15 bases in between. Germline V gene sequence: CDR1 SGHRS, CDR2 YFSETQ.

The chain carries TRBV28 and TRBJ2-7; 11 bases are shared with TRBD2. CDR3 length: 15 residues. Germline V gene lookup returns CDR1 MDHEN and CDR2 SYDVKM. The junction had 8 bases not matched to a gene; V was cut back by 6 bases and J by 4 bases. CDR3: CASRPGTSGSYEQYF. CDR3 sequence (DNA): TGTGCCAGCAGGCCGGGGACTAGCGGTTCTTACGAGCAGTACTTC.

The chain has TRBV7-8 and TRBJ2-1, with TRBD2 matching over 11 bases. This CDR3 comprises 17 residues. Germline values: CDR1 SGHVS, CDR2 FQNEAQ. The V gene end was trimmed by 3 bases and the J gene end by 1 base; junction bases not matched to a gene: 5. The chain's CDR3 is CASSFVSGGVSYNEQFF. The CDR3 nucleotides read TGTGCCAGCAGCTTTGTTAGCGGGGGGGTATCCTACAATGAGCAGTTCTTC.

V gene TRBV4-3 combines with J gene TRBJ1-4, with D uncertain. The germline gives CDR1 LGHNA, CDR2 YSLEER. The CDR3 has 13 residues. Trimming stripped 0 bases from V and 10 bases from J, with 9 bases between. The CDR3 region is CASSQEWESKLFF. The CDR3 DNA follows: TGCGCCAGCAGCCAAGAATGGGAATCAAAACTGTTTTTT.

The gene calls are TRBV30 and TRBJ1-6; 7 bases align to TRBD1. Germline lookup yields CDR1 GTSNPN and CDR2 SVGIG (reference sequence). With V trimmed by 4 bases and J by 10 bases, 10 bases remained unmatched. The CDR3 is 14 amino acids. CDR3: CAWTTGLSSSPLHF. CDR3 in DNA: TGTGCCTGGACGACAGGGCTATCGAGCTCACCCCTCCACTTT.

This clone was counted between two and nine times. The chain uses TRBV20-1 and TRBJ1-2; TRBD1 is a possible D gene (5 bases). The CDR3 is 11 residues long. Germline CDR1 and CDR2: DFQATT and SNEGSKA (reference sequence). V lost 6 bases to trimming and J lost 8 bases, with 13 bases between them. CDR3 protein: CSAPGGSGYTF. The CDR3 DNA is TGCAGTGCCCCCGGGGGTTCCGGCTACACCTTC.

This clone occurred many times. The chain is built from TRBV7-9 and TRBJ2-2, with D perhaps TRBD2 (6 bases). The CDR3 extends over 17 amino acids. Trimming pared 2 bases from V and 0 bases from J, leaving 13 bases between. CDR1 and CDR2 (germline): SEHNR, FQNEAQ (reference sequence). This chain's CDR3 is CASSLQYSGANTGELFF. The DNA of the CDR3 is TGTGCCAGCAGCTTACAATATAGCGGCGCGAACACCGGGGAGCTGTTTTTT.

V gene TRBV6-5 combines with J gene TRBJ2-1, with D tentatively TRBD1 (5 bases). The CDR3 has 14 residues. Germline lookup yields CDR1 MNHEY and CDR2 SVGAGI. V lost 0 bases and J lost 8, with 11 bases in between. CDR3 coding DNA: TGTGCCAGCAGTTACTCCGGGCAGGGCTATGAGCAGTTCTTC. This codes for CASSYSGQGYEQFF.

This clone was observed many times. This chain uses TRBV28 with TRBJ2-7; the D is unclear. In germline, CDR1 is MDHEN, CDR2 SYDVKM. The V gene lost 5 bases and the J gene lost 6 bases, with 14 bases spanning the gap. The CDR3 is 13 residues long. The CDR3 DNA follows: TGTGCCAGCAGTCTAGTTCTCAGAGTCGAGCAGTACTTC. It is translated as CASSLVLRVEQYF.